The rows below give T cell receptor beta chains drawn from one sample of a study of cytomegalovirus exposure and HLA in healthy donors. The table came from immunoSEQ multiplex PCR; TCRdb's copy has only in-frame clones and leaves some out. In the table there are about 120,000 clones, over 50% of which are singletons. The sequenced sample was PBMCs. All receptors derive from a woman between 35 and 50 years old in good health and CMV-seropositive. Each CDR3 is given with its conserved first and last residue. D genes are given only for firm matches. Size is omitted from some rows. Given values are once, few, many or a class for expanded clones.

d_gene: NA
v_gene: TRBV21-1
abundance: NA
j_gene: TRBJ2-4
CDR3aa: CASRKGQGSAKNIQYF
CDR3nt: TGTGCCAGCAGAAAGGGGCAGGGATCAGCCAAAAACATTCAGTACTTC

d_gene: TRBD1
v_gene: TRBV28
abundance: NA
j_gene: TRBJ2-3
CDR3aa: CASSPRTGGTDTQYF
CDR3nt: TGTGCCAGCAGCCCGAGGACAGGGGGCACAGATACGCAGTATTTT

d_gene: TRBD1
v_gene: TRBV5-1
abundance: NA
j_gene: TRBJ2-5
CDR3aa: CASSGGQGGETQYF
CDR3nt: TGCGCCAGCAGCGGGGGACAGGGGGGAGAGACCCAGTACTTC

d_gene: TRBD2
v_gene: TRBV11-2
abundance: NA
j_gene: TRBJ2-3
CDR3aa: CASSFRLAGTDTQYF
CDR3nt: TGTGCCAGCAGCTTTCGACTAGCGGGCACAGATACGCAGTATTTT

d_gene: NA
v_gene: TRBV18
abundance: NA
j_gene: TRBJ1-1
CDR3aa: CASSPKSVNTEAFF
CDR3nt: TGTGCCAGCTCACCAAAAAGCGTGAACACTGAAGCTTTCTTT

d_gene: TRBD1
v_gene: TRBV11-2
abundance: NA
j_gene: TRBJ2-1
CDR3aa: CASSPRDRGDNEQFF
CDR3nt: TGTGCCAGCAGCCCCCGGGACAGGGGAGACAATGAGCAGTTCTTC

d_gene: NA
v_gene: TRBV2
abundance: NA
j_gene: TRBJ2-2
CDR3aa: CASRAGAGASTGELFF
CDR3nt: TGTGCCAGCAGGGCGGGGGCAGGGGCCAGCACCGGGGAGCTGTTTTTT

d_gene: TRBD2
v_gene: TRBV6-4
abundance: few
j_gene: TRBJ2-1
CDR3aa: CASSDKDSGGNEQFF
CDR3nt: TGTGCCAGCAGCGACAAGGATAGCGGGGGAAATGAGCAGTTCTTC

d_gene: NA
v_gene: TRBV6-1
abundance: NA
j_gene: TRBJ1-3
CDR3aa: CASSDQNPGSGNTIYF
CDR3nt: TGTGCCAGCAGTGACCAAAACCCGGGCTCTGGAAACACCATATATTTT

d_gene: NA
v_gene: TRBV5-4
abundance: NA
j_gene: TRBJ2-3
CDR3aa: CASRLGAGSHTDTQYF
CDR3nt: TGTGCCAGCAGGCTGGGGGCAGGGTCCCACACAGATACGCAGTATTTT

d_gene: TRBD1
v_gene: TRBV30
abundance: NA
j_gene: TRBJ2-6
CDR3aa: CAWSSWGQGAGGANVLTF
CDR3nt: TGTGCCTGGAGTTCGTGGGGACAGGGGGCGGGCGGGGCCAACGTCCTGACTTTC

d_gene: TRBD1
v_gene: TRBV4-1
abundance: NA
j_gene: TRBJ2-1
CDR3aa: CASSQDGPGGRFF
CDR3nt: TGCGCCAGCAGCCAAGACGGTCCAGGGGGCCGGTTCTTC

d_gene: NA
v_gene: TRBV6-5
abundance: NA
j_gene: TRBJ1-2
CDR3aa: CASSYLVAGNYGYTF
CDR3nt: TGTGCCAGCAGTTACCTTGTCGCCGGGAACTATGGCTACACCTTC

d_gene: NA
v_gene: TRBV7-6
abundance: NA
j_gene: TRBJ1-6
CDR3aa: CASSLAQRSPLHF
CDR3nt: TGTGCCAGCAGCTTAGCGCAGCGATCACCCCTCCACTTT

d_gene: NA
v_gene: TRBV6-6
abundance: NA
j_gene: TRBJ2-7
CDR3aa: CASRRGLGSYEQYF
CDR3nt: TGTGCCAGCCGACGAGGGCTGGGCTCCTACGAGCAGTACTTC

d_gene: NA
v_gene: TRBV5-4
abundance: NA
j_gene: TRBJ2-7
CDR3aa: CASSHRDTGYEQYF
CDR3nt: TGTGCCAGCAGCCATCGGGATACGGGCTACGAGCAGTACTTC

d_gene: NA
v_gene: TRBV27
abundance: few
j_gene: TRBJ2-1
CDR3aa: CASSSPNNEQFF
CDR3nt: TGTGCCAGCAGTTCCCCAAACAATGAGCAGTTCTTC

d_gene: TRBD1
v_gene: TRBV9
abundance: NA
j_gene: TRBJ2-1
CDR3aa: CASSVNPGGGYNEQFF
CDR3nt: TGTGCCAGCAGCGTTAACCCAGGGGGCGGCTACAATGAGCAGTTCTTC

d_gene: NA
v_gene: TRBV21-1
abundance: NA
j_gene: TRBJ2-7
CDR3aa: CASSKRPGGYFYEQYF
CDR3nt: TGTGCCAGCAGCAAAAGACCAGGGGGATATTTCTACGAGCAGTACTTC

d_gene: TRBD1
v_gene: TRBV6-5
abundance: NA
j_gene: TRBJ1-1
CDR3aa: CASSPDRDTEAFF
CDR3nt: TGTGCCAGCAGTCCCGACAGGGACACTGAAGCTTTCTTT

d_gene: TRBD1
v_gene: TRBV19
abundance: NA
j_gene: TRBJ1-5
CDR3aa: CASSGTGPYQPQHF
CDR3nt: TGTGCCAGTAGCGGGACAGGGCCTTATCAGCCCCAGCATTTT

d_gene: TRBD1
v_gene: TRBV2
abundance: few
j_gene: TRBJ1-1
CDR3aa: CASGQGMNTEAFF
CDR3nt: TGTGCCAGCGGACAGGGGATGAACACTGAAGCTTTCTTT

d_gene: NA
v_gene: TRBV7-3
abundance: once
j_gene: TRBJ2-5
CDR3aa: CASSLQGGAQETQYF
CDR3nt: TGTGCCAGCAGCTTACAGGGGGGAGCCCAAGAGACCCAGTACTTC

d_gene: TRBD1
v_gene: TRBV10-2
abundance: NA
j_gene: TRBJ2-1
CDR3aa: CASRVKGASGREQFF
CDR3nt: TGCGCCAGCAGGGTCAAGGGGGCCTCCGGTCGTGAGCAGTTCTTC